The 25 T cell receptor beta chains below were found in one sample sequenced in a study of blood T cell repertoires in COVID-19. Using immunoSEQ multiplex PCR, the repertoire was profiled, and TCRdb retains in-frame clones only, with some absent. The data hold over 250,000 clones, with approximately 86% observed a single time. The sample consisted of peripheral blood. The receptors stem from a woman in her sixties or seventies with COVID-19, enrolled during active disease.

The CDR3 here is CASSQDLGRVNTEAFF. CDR3 in DNA: TGTGCCAGCAGCCAAGATTTAGGGAGGGTGAACACTGAAGCTTTCTTT. The chain uses TRBV14 and TRBJ1-1, with no clear D. The germline V gene encodes CDR1 SGHDN and CDR2 FVKESK. The CDR3 consists of 16 residues. The V and J ends lost 0 bases and 0 bases respectively, with 11 bases between them.

The chain is built from TRBV24-1 and TRBJ2-3, with D perhaps matching TRBD2 (7 bases). This CDR3 spans 14 amino acids. The V end lost 6 bases, the J end lost 5 bases, and 14 bases lay between the germline ends. Germline V gives CDR1 KGHDR, CDR2 SFDVKD. The CDR3 sequence is CATSITGGGDTQYF. In DNA, the CDR3 is TGTGCCACCAGTATAACGGGGGGCGGAGATACGCAGTATTTT.

This chain uses TRBV6-5 with TRBJ1-1; 11 bases are shared with TRBD1. The CDR3 has 13 amino acids. Germline-derived CDR1 and CDR2 are MNHEY and SVGAGI. Losses at the gene ends were 6 bases for V and 8 bases for J; bases not matched to a gene: 5. CDR3 sequence reads: CASSTDRGREAFF. DNA of the CDR3: TGTGCCAGCAGCACGGACAGGGGGCGCGAAGCTTTCTTT.

V and J are TRBV11-1 and TRBJ2-2; possibly TRBD2 for D (7 bases). Per germline, CDR1 SGHAT and CDR2 FQDESV (reference sequence). The CDR3 spans 16 residues. The V gene lost 5 bases and the J gene lost 4 bases, with 17 bases spanning the gap. The CDR3: CASSPWGGGGTGELFF. The CDR3 bases are TGTGCCAGCAGCCCATGGGGAGGGGGTGGCACCGGGGAGCTGTTTTTT.

The V call is TRBV4-1, the J call TRBJ1-2, with D possibly being TRBD1 (5 bases). The CDR3 extends over 12 amino acids. Trimming left V 4 bases short and J 10 bases short, with 13 bases between. The germline V gene encodes CDR1 MGHRA and CDR2 YSYEKL. The CDR3 sequence: CASSRGDRLYTF. DNA for the CDR3: TGCGCCAGCAGCCGCGGGGACCGCCTCTACACCTTC.

This clone was counted only a few times. The chain combines TRBV4-1 with TRBJ2-2; D gene unclear. Per the germline V gene, CDR1 is MGHRA and CDR2 is YSYEKL. Trimming shortened V by 0 bases and J by 5 bases, and 13 bases separated the two germline ends. The CDR3 totals 16 residues. CDR3 sequence reads: CASSQDSSSATGELFF. As DNA, the CDR3 is TGCGCCAGCAGCCAAGATTCTAGTTCTGCGACCGGGGAGCTGTTTTTT.

The rearrangement uses TRBV5-1 and TRBJ2-1; 11 nucleotides line up with TRBD2. V gave up 7 bases and J gave up 10 bases; unmatched junction bases: 16. The CDR3 length is 16 residues. The germline gives CDR1 SGHRS, CDR2 YFSETQ. The CDR3 nucleotides are TGCGCCAGCGCCCCCCCGGGGGTAGCGGGGGGGCGAGAGCAGTTCTTC. This gives the protein CASAPPGVAGGREQFF.

This chain links TRBV28 with TRBJ2-2; TRBD1 matches 8 bases. CDR1 and CDR2 (germline): MDHEN, SYDVKM. J lost 4 bases, V lost 6 bases, and 10 bases had no gene match. The length of the CDR3 is 16 residues. CDR3 in DNA: TGTGCCAGCAGCTACGGACAGGGTGGAGGCACCGGGGAGCTGTTTTTT. Amino acid sequence: CASSYGQGGGTGELFF.

This chain links TRBV28 with TRBJ2-7; TRBD1 matches at 9 bases. The CDR3 covers 15 residues. Germline assignment: CDR1 MDHEN and CDR2 SYDVKM. After removal of 4 bases from V and 9 bases from J, the junction contained 13 bases not matched to a gene. The DNA for the CDR3 is TGTGCCAGCAGTTCCCGGGACAGGGCTATAGTGGGGCAGTACTTC. Translated, it gives CASSSRDRAIVGQYF.

The chain couples TRBV14 to TRBJ2-5; 11 nucleotides align to TRBD2. V lost 4 bases and J lost 1; bases outside the gene matches: 2. The CDR3 runs 15 residues. Germline V gives CDR1 SGHDN, CDR2 FVKESK. The CDR3 DNA sequence: TGTGCCAGCAGCCCGACTAGCGGGGCCCAAGAGACCCAGTACTTC. It is translated as CASSPTSGAQETQYF.

The genes are TRBV29-1 and TRBJ2-2, with TRBD1 identical over 11 bases. The CDR3 spans 13 residues. Germline assignment: CDR1 SQVTM and CDR2 ANQGSEA. In nucleotides, the CDR3 is TGCACCGGGGACAGGGGGGAAACCGGGGAGCTGTTTTTT. Protein sequence: CTGDRGETGELFF.

This chain connects TRBV7-9 to TRBJ1-6; the D gene is possibly TRBD1 (5 bases). Germline V gene sequence: CDR1 SEHNR, CDR2 FQNEAQ (reference sequence). This CDR3 has 17 amino acids. V lost 1 base and J 6 bases, leaving 16 bases between the germline ends. CDR3: CASSLGRWQGSNSPLHF. Written as DNA, the CDR3 is TGTGCCAGCAGCTTAGGTCGTTGGCAGGGTTCTAATTCACCCCTCCACTTT.

The chain recombines TRBV25-1 with TRBJ2-5; D is ambiguous. Germline CDR1 reads MGHDK; CDR2 reads SYGVNS. With 6 bases removed from V and 3 bases from J, the gap between germline ends came to 5 bases. The CDR3 extends over 11 amino acids. DNA of the CDR3: TGTGCCAGCAGCCCCAAAGAGACCCAGTACTTC. It encodes CASSPKETQYF.

The J gene is TRBJ2-1, the V gene TRBV7-2; a possible D gene is TRBD1 (6 bases). V shed 7 bases and J shed 10 bases, with 17 bases lying between them. Per germline, CDR1 SGHTA and CDR2 FQGNSA. This CDR3 comprises 13 residues. As DNA, the CDR3 is TGTGCCAGCAATTACGCGGGCCAGGGGGAGCAGTTCTTC. Its protein is CASNYAGQGEQFF. Full variable domain (rest looked up from reference TRBV7-2 and TRBJ2-1): GAGVSQSPSNKVTEKGKDVELRCDPISGHTALYWYRQSLGQGLEFLIYFQGNSAPDKSGLPSDRFSAERTGGSVSTLTIQRTQQEDSAVYLCASNYAGQGEQFFGPGTRLTVL.

V and J are TRBV30 and TRBJ2-4; D perhaps matches TRBD1 (5 bases). Per germline, CDR1 GTSNPN and CDR2 SVGIG (reference sequence). CDR3 length: 15 residues. Trimming pared 0 bases from V and 2 bases from J, leaving 11 bases between. CDR3 DNA: TGTGCCTGGAGTGTACAAGGGGTTACCAAAAACATTCAGTACTTC. It translates to CAWSVQGVTKNIQYF.

The chain links TRBV18 to TRBJ2-7; 9 bases are a match to TRBD2. This CDR3 has 15 amino acids. The germline gives CDR1 KGHSH, CDR2 LQKENI. The trim removed 0 bases at V and 2 bases at J, leaving 2 bases unmatched. CDR3 sequence: CASSPPAGGTYEQYF. CDR3 nucleotide sequence: TGTGCCAGCTCACCACCTGCGGGGGGGACCTACGAGCAGTACTTC.

The chain carries TRBV28 and TRBJ2-3; TRBD2 aligns across 11 bases. Germline assignment: CDR1 MDHEN and CDR2 SYDVKM. V gave up 3 bases and J gave up 5 bases; unmatched junction bases: 4. The length of the CDR3 is 15 residues. The chain's CDR3 is CASSFSGGAEDTQYF. For the CDR3, the DNA is TGTGCCAGCAGTTTTAGCGGGGGGGCAGAAGATACGCAGTATTTT.

V gene TRBV30 combines with J gene TRBJ2-3; D perhaps matches TRBD2 (5 bases). The CDR3 covers 15 residues. The germline gives CDR1 GTSNPN, CDR2 SVGIG (reference sequence). Trimming took off 1 base at V and 1 base at J, with 12 bases between the two ends. The CDR3 nucleotides read TGTGCCTGGAGTGCGCGGAGGTTCCGCACAGATACGCAGTATTTT. Its protein product is CAWSARRFRTDTQYF.

This sequence joins TRBV30 and TRBJ1-1, with D hard to call. Trimming cost V 3 bases and J 0 bases, with 8 bases left between them. Per the germline V gene, CDR1 is GTSNPN and CDR2 is SVGIG (reference sequence). The CDR3 has 13 residues. The CDR3 sequence is CAWRVQMNTEAFF. The CDR3 coding sequence is TGTGCCTGGAGAGTACAGATGAACACTGAAGCTTTCTTT.

This clone was found many times. This chain links TRBV18 with TRBJ1-2; tentatively, D is TRBD1 (6 bases). The CDR3 is made up of 15 amino acids. Trimming removed 5 bases from V and 4 bases from J, with 17 bases in between. The germline V gene has CDR1 KGHSH and CDR2 LQKENI. Here the CDR3 DNA reads TGTGCCAGCTCATCGTTCCGGGACAACTTCTATGGCTACACCTTC. Protein: CASSSFRDNFYGYTF.

CDR3 coding DNA: TGTGCCAGTAGCGGACAGGAGGTTGACGGCTACACCTTC. Its protein product is CASSGQEVDGYTF. The chain joins TRBV19 to TRBJ1-2; 7 bases map to TRBD1. This CDR3 comprises 13 residues. J lost 8 bases, V lost 6 bases, and 9 bases had no gene match. Germline V gene lookup returns CDR1 LNHDA and CDR2 SQIVND (reference sequence).

The V call is TRBV5-1, the J call TRBJ1-4; 7 bases line up with TRBD1. Unmatched junction bases numbered 8, after V lost 5 bases and J lost 7 bases. The CDR3 covers 14 residues. From germline, CDR1 is SGHRS and CDR2 YFSETQ. The CDR3 coding sequence is TGCGCCAGCAGAGGGGGCGCGGGTATTGAAAAACTGTTTTTT. Translating gives CASRGGAGIEKLFF.

This clone has a single count. J is TRBJ2-1 and V is TRBV5-1; 10 bases line up with TRBD2. Germline values: CDR1 SGHRS, CDR2 YFSETQ. This CDR3 spans 15 amino acids. Germline trimming cut 6 bases from V and 5 bases from J; bases unmatched to any gene: 8. The CDR3 DNA follows: TGCGCCAGCACCCGACCTAGCGGGGGCGACAATGAGCAGTTCTTC. Translation gives CASTRPSGGDNEQFF. The whole variable domain, filled in from reference TRBV5-1 and TRBJ2-1, reads KAGVTQTPRYLIKTRGQQVTLSCSPISGHRSVSWYQQTPGQGLQFLFEYFSETQRNKGNFPGRFSGRQFSNSRSEMNVSTLELGDSALYLCASTRPSGGDNEQFFGPGTRLTVL.

This chain joins TRBV3-1 (or the pseudogene TRBV3-2) and TRBJ2-7; possibly TRBD1 for D (6 bases). The CDR3 loop spans 14 amino acids. Germline CDR1 and CDR2: LGHDT and YNNKEL (reference sequence). The V gene lost 4 bases and the J gene lost 0 bases, with 10 bases spanning the gap. CDR3 residues: CASSRWDTSYEQYF. The CDR3 nucleotides are TGTGCCAGCAGCCGATGGGACACCTCCTACGAGCAGTACTTC.

The CDR3 nucleotides are TGTGCCAGTACTTATACAGGGCCCAACACTGAAGCTTTCTTT. Its translation: CASTYTGPNTEAFF. J is TRBJ1-1 and V is TRBV19; TRBD1 is a possible D gene (6 bases). V lost 7 bases and J lost 2, with 14 bases in between. CDR1 is LNHDA and CDR2 is SQIVND in the germline V gene (reference sequence). This CDR3 has 14 amino acids.